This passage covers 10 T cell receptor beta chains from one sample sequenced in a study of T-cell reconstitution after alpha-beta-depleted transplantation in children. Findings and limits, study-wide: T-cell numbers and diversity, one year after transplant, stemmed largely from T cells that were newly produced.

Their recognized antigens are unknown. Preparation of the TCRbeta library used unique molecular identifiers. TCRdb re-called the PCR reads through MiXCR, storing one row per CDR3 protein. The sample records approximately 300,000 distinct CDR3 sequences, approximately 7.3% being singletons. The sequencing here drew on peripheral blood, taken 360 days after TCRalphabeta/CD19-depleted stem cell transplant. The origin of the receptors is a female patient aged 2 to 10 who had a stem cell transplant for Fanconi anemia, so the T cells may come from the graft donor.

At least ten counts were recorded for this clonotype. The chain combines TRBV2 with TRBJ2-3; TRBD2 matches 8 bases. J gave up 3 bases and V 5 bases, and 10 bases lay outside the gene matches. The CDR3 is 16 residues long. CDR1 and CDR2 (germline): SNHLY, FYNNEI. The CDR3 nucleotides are TGTGCCAGCAGTTCAAGTCCGGTAGCGGGGACAGATACGCAGTATTTT. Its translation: CASSSSPVAGTDTQYF.

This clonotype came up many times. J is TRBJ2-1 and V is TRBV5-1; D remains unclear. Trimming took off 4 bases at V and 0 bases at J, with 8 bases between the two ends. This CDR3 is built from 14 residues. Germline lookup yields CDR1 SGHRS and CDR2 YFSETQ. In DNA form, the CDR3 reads TGCGCCAGCAGCCGTGAATCCTCCTACAATGAGCAGTTCTTC. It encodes CASSRESSYNEQFF.

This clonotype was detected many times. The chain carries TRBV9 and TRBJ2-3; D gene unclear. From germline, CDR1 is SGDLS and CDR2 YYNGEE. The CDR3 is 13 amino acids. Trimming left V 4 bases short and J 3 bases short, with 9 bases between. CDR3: CASSTNPTDTQYF. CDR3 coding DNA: TGTGCCAGCAGCACAAACCCTACAGATACGCAGTATTTT.

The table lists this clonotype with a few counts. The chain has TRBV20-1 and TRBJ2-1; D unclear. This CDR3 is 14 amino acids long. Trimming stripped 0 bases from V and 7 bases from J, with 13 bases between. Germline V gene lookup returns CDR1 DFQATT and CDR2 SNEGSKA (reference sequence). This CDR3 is CSARDSSALNEQFF. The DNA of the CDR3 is TGCAGTGCTAGAGATTCCTCCGCGCTGAATGAGCAGTTCTTC.

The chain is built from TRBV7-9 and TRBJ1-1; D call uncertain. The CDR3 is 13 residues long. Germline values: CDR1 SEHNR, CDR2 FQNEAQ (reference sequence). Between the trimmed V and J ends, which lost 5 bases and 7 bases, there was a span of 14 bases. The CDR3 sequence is CASSPRVAIEAFF. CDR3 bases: TGTGCCAGCAGCCCTCGGGTGGCGATTGAAGCTTTCTTT.

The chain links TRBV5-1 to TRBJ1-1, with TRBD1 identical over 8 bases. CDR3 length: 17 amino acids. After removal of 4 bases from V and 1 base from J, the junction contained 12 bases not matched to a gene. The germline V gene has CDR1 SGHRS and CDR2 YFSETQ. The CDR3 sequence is CASSARQGTTWNTEAFF. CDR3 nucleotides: TGCGCCAGCAGCGCACGACAGGGGACGACATGGAACACTGAAGCTTTCTTT.

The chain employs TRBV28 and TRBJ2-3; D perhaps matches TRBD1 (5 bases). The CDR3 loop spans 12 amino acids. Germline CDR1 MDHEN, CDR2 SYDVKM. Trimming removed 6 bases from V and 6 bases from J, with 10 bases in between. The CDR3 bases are TGTGCCAGCAGGGACCCAGGGGATACGCAGTATTTT. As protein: CASRDPGDTQYF.

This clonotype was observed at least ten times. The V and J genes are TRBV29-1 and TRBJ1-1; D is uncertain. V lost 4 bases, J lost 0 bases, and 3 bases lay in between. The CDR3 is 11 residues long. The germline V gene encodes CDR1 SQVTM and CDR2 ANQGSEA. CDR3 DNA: TGCAGCGTTGCCCTGAACACTGAAGCTTTCTTT. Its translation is CSVALNTEAFF.

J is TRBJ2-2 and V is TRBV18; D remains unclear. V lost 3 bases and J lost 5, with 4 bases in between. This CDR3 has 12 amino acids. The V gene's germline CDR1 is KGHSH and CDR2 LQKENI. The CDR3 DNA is TGTGCCAGCTCACCTTTTACCGGGGAGCTGTTTTTT. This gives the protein CASSPFTGELFF.

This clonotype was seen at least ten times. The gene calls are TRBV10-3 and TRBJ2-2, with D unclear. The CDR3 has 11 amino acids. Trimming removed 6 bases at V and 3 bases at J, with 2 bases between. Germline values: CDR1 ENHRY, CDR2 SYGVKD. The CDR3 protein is CAIRDTGELFF. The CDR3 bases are TGTGCCATCAGGGACACCGGGGAGCTGTTTTTT.